What follows describes a single T cell receptor beta chain. Documented time point: persistent/refractory GD, antithyroid drugs over 5 years with positive TRAb. The TCR library was made from RNA that had been extracted from PBMCs in TRIzol. It was an endocrinology department in Xi'an, China, that provided the patients. Sequencing libraries for TCR beta were prepared with iRepertoire HTBI primers and Arm-PCR of CDR3 regions. TCRdb independently ran MiXCR on the multiplex PCR reads; one entry per CDR3 protein. There are roughly 430,000 distinct CDR3 sequences in the sample; approximately 22% occur only once, and over 11% lies in the top ten. These data come from a study of regulatory T cells in long-lasting Graves disease. Trimming removed 0 bases from V and 4 bases from J, with 12 bases in between. Germline assignment: CDR1 DFQATT and CDR2 SNEGSKA (reference sequence). The CDR3 totals 15 residues.

The rearrangement joins TRBV20-1 to TRBJ2-2, with D perhaps matching TRBD2 (5 bases). The sequencing here drew on peripheral blood mononuclear cells (PBMCs), taken when the disease was refractory, from a patient treated with antithyroid drugs. The clonotype was recovered from a female donor with Graves disease. In DNA form, the CDR3 reads TGCAGTGCTAGAGATCATACTAGATCCACCGGGGAGCTGTTTTTT. Translation gives CSARDHTRSTGELFF.